This TCR beta chain was found in a study of PD-L1 blockade in urothelial cancer. Measured with immunoSEQ multiplex PCR; TCRdb has only the in-frame clones, and not every one. The sample contains 35,000 to 50,000 clones, roughly 80% of which appear only once. The germline V gene encodes CDR1 WSHSY and CDR2 SAAADI. The CDR3 has 15 residues. The V and J ends lost 2 bases and 10 bases respectively, with 17 bases between them. The sequencing here drew on PBMCs, taken around atezolizumab (anti-PD-L1) treatment. The chain is built from TRBV10-2 and TRBJ1-4, with D hard to call. The receptor comes from a man between 65 and 80 years old with urothelial cancer. The CDR3 bases are TGCGCCAGCAGTGAGGCGGAATCTCCACTCGGAAAACTGTTTTTT. Its protein is CASSEAESPLGKLFF.